These 23 T cell receptor beta chains share one sample of origin, sequenced in a study of blood T cell repertoires in COVID-19 (dated by TCRdb to the early 2020s). To prepare the library, the immunoSEQ multiplex PCR assay was applied. TCRdb obtained this table from immuneACCESS and retained in-frame rearrangements with V and J assigned. These tables miss some clones; where compared with another copy, unresolved V genes account for less than half of the shortfall, and the remainder is unexplained. Recorded for this sample are 310,000 or so clones; 89% of them occurred a single time. The ten most abundant clones make up roughly a tenth of the sample. The sample comprised PBMCs or T cells enriched from blood (not recorded which). The origin of the receptors is a middle-aged woman who had recovered from COVID-19.

The V call is TRBV7-2, the J call TRBJ2-1; 8 positions match TRBD2. V was clipped by 6 bases and J by 1 base; unmatched bases: 14. Germline values: CDR1 SGHTA, CDR2 FQGNSA. The CDR3 runs to 18 residues. The DNA for the CDR3 is TGTGCCAGCAGGTTTAGAATCCCCGCGGGGGGTTCCTACAATGAGCAGTTCTTC. It translates to CASRFRIPAGGSYNEQFF.

V usage is TRBV28 and J usage is TRBJ1-1; the match to TRBD1 covers 8 bases. The CDR3 sequence is 14 residues long. Looked up from germline, CDR1 is MDHEN and CDR2 is SYDVKM. The ends lost 6 bases at V and 7 bases at J; junction bases unmatched: 10. CDR3 nucleotide sequence: TGTGCCAGCAGCAAAACCGAGACAGGGGTTGAAGCTTTCTTT. It codes for CASSKTETGVEAFF.

Note on this clone: Other DNA sequences in the same sample also yield this CDR3. This chain links TRBV5-1 with TRBJ1-2; the match to TRBD1 covers 7 bases. The CDR3 extends over 15 amino acids. Germline assignment: CDR1 SGHRS and CDR2 YFSETQ. J gave up 1 base and V 1 base, and 4 bases lay outside the gene matches. The CDR3 nucleotides read TGCGCCAGCAGCTTGAGGACAGGCGATAACTATGGCTACACCTTC. Translated, it gives CASSLRTGDNYGYTF.

This chain connects TRBV15 to TRBJ2-5, with unresolved D. Trimming stripped 1 base from V and 5 bases from J, with 8 bases between. The CDR3 spans 13 residues. Germline V gives CDR1 LNHNV, CDR2 YYDKDF (reference sequence). CDR3 sequence: CATSRGGLETQYF. CDR3 DNA: TGTGCCACCAGCAGAGGCGGTTTGGAGACCCAGTACTTC.

The CDR3 region is CSVQAGGYTGELFF. The CDR3 DNA sequence: TGCAGCGTTCAAGCGGGAGGGTATACCGGGGAGCTGTTTTTT. The rearrangement uses TRBV29-1 and TRBJ2-2, with 10 bases aligning to TRBD2. This CDR3 spans 14 amino acids. The V gene's germline CDR1 is SQVTM and CDR2 ANQGSEA. Trimming at V came to 5 bases and at J to 5 bases, leaving 5 bases not matched to a gene.

V usage is TRBV18 and J usage is TRBJ2-6; 7 nucleotides agree with TRBD2. The germline V gene encodes CDR1 KGHSH and CDR2 LQKENI. This CDR3 spans 17 amino acids. Trimming at V came to 6 bases and at J to 0 bases, leaving 8 bases not matched to a gene. The CDR3 DNA reads TGTGCCAGCTCGGGAGGGGCCTCTAACTCTGGGGCCAACGTCCTGACTTTC. As protein: CASSGGASNSGANVLTF.

The rearrangement joins TRBV7-2 to TRBJ1-1; D not certain. Germline V gives CDR1 SGHTA, CDR2 FQGNSA. This CDR3 spans 13 amino acids. The ends were cut back, 8 bases at V and 8 bases at J, with 18 bases in the middle. The CDR3 DNA follows: TGTGCCAGCTGCATTTCCCCTGACATGGAAGCTTTCTTT. It is translated as CASCISPDMEAFF.

The chain employs TRBV3-1 (or the pseudogene TRBV3-2) and TRBJ2-5, with TRBD1 identical over 7 bases. Trimming at V came to 5 bases and at J to 5 bases, leaving 8 bases not matched to a gene. There are 14 residues in the CDR3. CDR1 is LGHDT, CDR2 YNNKEL, per germline (reference sequence). This chain's CDR3 is CASSTRQGAETQYF. The CDR3 nucleotides read TGTGCCAGCAGCACCCGACAGGGTGCCGAGACCCAGTACTTC.

The chain combines TRBV11-2 with TRBJ2-4, with 8 bases lining up with TRBD1. The V and J ends lost 4 bases and 8 bases, in that order; junction bases with no gene match: 7. The CDR3 runs 14 residues. The germline V gene has CDR1 SGHAT and CDR2 FQNNGV. The CDR3 coding sequence is TGTGCCAGCAGCTACGAGGACAGGGTTGACATTCAGTACTTC. Amino acid sequence: CASSYEDRVDIQYF.

Of note for this clone: The identical CDR3 is also encoded by other nucleotide sequences in the sample. The rearrangement uses TRBV19 and TRBJ2-7, with TRBD1 matching 10 bases. The V segment lost 6 bases and the J segment 4 bases; nucleotides outside the gene matches: 3. The length of the CDR3 is 13 residues. Germline loops: CDR1 LNHDA, CDR2 SQIVND (reference sequence). This chain's CDR3 is CASSGTGDYEQYF. The CDR3 nucleotides read TGTGCCAGTAGCGGGACAGGGGATTACGAGCAGTACTTC.

This rearrangement joins TRBV5-5 to TRBJ2-2, with 9 bases lining up with TRBD2. V lost 4 bases and J lost 9; bases outside the gene matches: 4. Germline V lookup: CDR1 SGHKS, CDR2 YYEKEE (reference sequence). The CDR3 runs to 13 residues. For the CDR3, the DNA is TGTGCCAGCAGCCCCGGGACTAGCTGGGAGCTGTTTTTT. Translated, it gives CASSPGTSWELFF.

The J gene is TRBJ1-2, the V gene TRBV11-1; TRBD1 matches 11 bases. V shed 5 bases and J 1 base; nucleotides not matched to a gene: 6. The germline CDR1 and CDR2 sequences are SGHAT and FQDESV (reference sequence). The CDR3 consists of 16 residues. The DNA for the CDR3 is TGTGCCAGCAGCGAACGGACAGGGGGCTATAACTATGGCTACACCTTC. It is translated as CASSERTGGYNYGYTF.

V usage is TRBV24-1 and J usage is TRBJ2-1; possibly TRBD1 for D (6 bases). V lost 4 bases and J lost 7, with 10 bases in between. CDR3 size: 13 residues. The germline CDR1 and CDR2 sequences are KGHDR and SFDVKD. CDR3 bases: TGTGCCACCAGTGAACAGGGAGCTAATGAGCAGTTCTTC. As protein: CATSEQGANEQFF.

The chain couples TRBV6-5 to TRBJ2-7, with 9 positions matching TRBD1. The CDR3 is 14 residues long. J gave up 5 bases and V 6 bases, and 8 bases lay outside the gene matches. Germline lookup yields CDR1 MNHEY and CDR2 SVGAGI. The CDR3 DNA follows: TGTGCCAGCAGCCCCTGGGACAGGGCCAACGAGCAGTACTTC. This translates into CASSPWDRANEQYF.

V and J are TRBV13 and TRBJ1-5, with 7 bases matching TRBD1. The CDR3 has 15 residues. With 3 bases clipped from V and 4 bases from J, the junction kept 6 bases outside the gene matches. Per the germline V gene, CDR1 is PRHDT and CDR2 is FYEKMQ (reference sequence). This CDR3 is CASSLGRGSNQPQHF. DNA of the CDR3: TGTGCCAGCAGCTTGGGCAGGGGGAGTAATCAGCCCCAGCATTTT. The full variable domain, with the rest looked up from reference TRBV13 and TRBJ1-5, is AAGVIQSPRHLIKEKRETATLKCYPIPRHDTVYWYQQGPGQDPQFLISFYEKMQSDKGSIPDRFSAQQFSDYHSELNMSSLELGDSALYFCASSLGRGSNQPQHFGDGTRLSIL.

The genes are TRBV6-5 and TRBJ2-7; 10 bases align to TRBD1. J lost 2 bases, V lost 2 bases, and 6 bases had no gene match. This CDR3 is built from 16 residues. The V gene's germline CDR1 is MNHEY and CDR2 SVGAGI. The CDR3 loop reads CASSYRDRGRPYEQYF. The CDR3 region has the DNA TGTGCCAGCAGTTACCGTGACAGGGGGCGCCCCTACGAGCAGTACTTC.

The chain combines TRBV9 with TRBJ2-5, with TRBD2 identical over 10 bases. The CDR3 has 15 amino acids. Germline trimming cut 3 bases from V and 5 bases from J; bases unmatched to any gene: 7. Germline CDR1 is SGDLS and CDR2 is YYNGEE. The CDR3 DNA is TGTGCCAGCAGCGATGAGCGGGGGGGCTCCGAGACCCAGTACTTC. Its translation: CASSDERGGSETQYF.

The chain joins TRBV19 to TRBJ1-2; the D gene is possibly TRBD1 (5 bases). Trimming removed 1 base from V and 4 bases from J, with 10 bases in between. The CDR3 runs to 14 residues. In germline, CDR1 is LNHDA, CDR2 SQIVND (reference sequence). The CDR3 DNA reads TGTGCCAGTAGTATAGCAGGGATTCCCTATGGCTACACCTTC. Translating gives CASSIAGIPYGYTF.

This chain joins TRBV13 and TRBJ2-7, with unresolved D. From germline, CDR1 is PRHDT and CDR2 FYEKMQ (reference sequence). CDR3 length: 12 amino acids. The V end was cut by 3 bases, the J end by 4 bases, with 7 bases between. CDR3 nucleotide sequence: TGTGCCAGCAGCTTTCTAAATTACGAGCAGTACTTC. Encoded protein: CASSFLNYEQYF.

CDR3 DNA sequence: TGTGCCAGCAGCGCAAGGACAGGGGTCTACAATGAGCAGTTCTTC. Amino acids: CASSARTGVYNEQFF. This chain links TRBV9 with TRBJ2-1, with TRBD1 identical over 9 bases. The CDR3 loop spans 15 amino acids. Germline V CDR1 and CDR2: SGDLS, YYNGEE. The V gene end was trimmed by 3 bases and the J gene end by 3 bases; junction bases not matched to a gene: 4.

About this clone itself: The sample carries other DNA sequences with the same CDR3. V usage is TRBV18 and J usage is TRBJ1-5; D not resolved. The CDR3 is 15 amino acids. V was clipped by 2 bases and J by 0 bases, with 8 bases between them. Germline-derived CDR1 and CDR2 are KGHSH and LQKENI. The CDR3 reads CASSPGLDSNQPQHF. The DNA for the CDR3 is TGTGCCAGCTCACCAGGGCTGGATAGCAATCAGCCCCAGCATTTT.

This sequence joins TRBV7-9 and TRBJ2-5, with D maybe TRBD2 (5 bases). Germline CDR1 is SEHNR and CDR2 is FQNEAQ (reference sequence). Trimming cost V 1 base and J 1 base, with 7 bases left between them. The CDR3 runs to 14 residues. This chain's CDR3 is CASSLGGSQETQYF. The CDR3 nucleotides read TGTGCCAGCAGCTTAGGAGGGAGCCAAGAGACCCAGTACTTC.

The chain carries TRBV6-5 and TRBJ1-1; TRBD1 matches 7 bases. CDR1 MNHEY and CDR2 SVGAGI come from the germline V gene. Trimming removed 0 bases from V and 0 bases from J; junction bases left unmatched: 4. The CDR3 sequence is 16 residues long. As DNA, the CDR3 is TGTGCCAGCAGTTACTCAACAGGGGAAATGAACACTGAAGCTTTCTTT. Its translation: CASSYSTGEMNTEAFF.